This T cell receptor (beta chain) was sequenced during a study of shared clonotypes between healthy human individuals (dated by TCRdb to the early 2020s). Regarding the complete study: The cohort comprised a couple of women and a few men aged 18 to 49 years. For each donor, CD4 naive and CD4 memory were each run on three plates, CD8 naive on two plates, and CD8 memory on one plate. To estimate repertoire size and how much clonotypes are shared between individuals, the study performed deep sequencing of blood TCR repertoires from five healthy adults. To increase sequencing depth and limit assay-specific biases, different laboratories used diverse techniques to prepare libraries and sequence TCR repertoires. Each donor's leukapheresis produced roughly between about 0.9 and 9.5 billion PBMCs.

Regarding this clone: Its antigen is still unknown. Per-nucleotide qualities are absent, and no much larger clonotype sits a single base away.

The paper's findings and limits, for the study overall: Sampling was limited to blood, and TCR repertoires in tissue likely differ from TCR repertoires in blood. The genetic and exposure-history diversity represented was limited by the small number of donors. Naive subsets generally had larger estimated clonotype richness than memory subsets. Rarefaction of sorted-subset datasets indicated incomplete sequencing despite the large sequencing depth. When several donors were compared, the shared fraction of clonotypes was roughly 4.8% for naive CD4, around 3.6% for naive CD8, 2.3% for memory CD4, and under 0.5% for memory CD8. Compared with non-shared clonotypes, clonotypes shared by all four sorted-subset donors had higher generation probabilities. Pairwise subsampling led to the expectation that sequencing depth would affect the degree of clonotype sharing among donors.

The germline V gene yields SGHTA for CDR1 and FQGNSA for CDR2. V lost 5 bases and J lost 1 base; the stretch between them is 12 bases long. Taken from cysteine to phenylalanine, the CDR3 has 15 residues. Of all the DNA, just the CDR3 is kept, 45 bases in frame from base 1. Using the deep immunoSEQ assay, TCR CDR3 regions were amplified from genomic DNA by multiplex PCR. For each cell subset, the extracted genomic DNA was distributed evenly across all wells of several immunoSEQ 96-well plates, and each plate served as one replicate. For sorted subsets, roughly 0.2 ug genomic DNA, equal to some 30,000 T cell genomes, was loaded into each replicate PCR. Purified libraries were measured with a Qubit 3.0 fluorometer, size-checked on a Bioanalyzer 2100, and measured again with the KAPA Library Quantification kit. A separate single-read 150-cycle Illumina NextSeq 550 flow cell was used to sequence each immunoSEQ 96-well plate. Processing in the source paper ran as follows. The immunoSEQ output contained only junctional sequences without quality scores, so filtering could not match that applied to full-length reads. Sequences were annotated with PyIR, a Python wrapper for IgBLAST v1.9, using IMGT germline references to assign V/J genes and CDR3. Any read was removed if the V/J assignment was weak (E-value above 1e-6), the CDR3 was missing, or the read contained stop codons, out-of-frame junctions, or ambiguous translated residues. V3J clonotypes were defined as sequences sharing an identical inferred V gene, J gene, and CDR3 amino acid sequence. Percentage overlap between repertoires was computed as shared unique clonotypes divided by the size of the smaller repertoire. Repertoire richness was assessed with RTK rarefaction, the Chao1 estimator, and Recon v2.1 estimates of unobserved clonotypes. For all TCRbeta clonotypes obtained by the gDNA method from a few donors, generation probabilities were computed with OLGA. TCRdb carries this immuneACCESS record with in-frame sequences only. Its versions omit some clonotypes, under half of them owing to an unresolved V gene in the studies checked, with the rest unexplained. D and trimming come from the DNA, and the V and J calls and clone size come from that table. The sample table contains 2 million to 2.5 million clones; only one count was recorded for 92% of them. The biggest ten clones account for around 0.38% of the sample.

Donors were healthy HIV-negative adults with no recently reported acute infections or vaccinations. Every donor was a Caucasian adult residing in Nashville, Tennessee, USA. Magnetic negative selection was used to enrich CD4+ T cells, after which naive cells were positively selected on CD45RA and the negative fraction became the memory subset. Blood was collected by leukapheresis, and PBMCs were isolated by Ficoll-Histopaque density gradient centrifugation and then cryopreserved in liquid nitrogen vapor phase. Purity and quantity of every magnetically sorted T cell population were checked by analytical flow cytometry. Genomic DNA was isolated from each sorted fraction and quantified by UV absorbance on a Nanodrop 2000c.

The V and J segments used are TRBV7-2 and TRBJ2-1; possibly the D gene is TRBD2, per 5 matching bases. Source material: naive CD4+ T cells from PBMCs. Read against the paper, the sample's cell subset or site label means: CD45RA+ positively selected. This TCR was recovered from a man between 18 and 35 years old in good health. Some clones in this sample may be carry-over from other donors' samples. The CDR3 region reads CASSQEPGSYNEQFF. The nucleotide sequence is given as TGTGCCAGCAGCCAAGAGCCGGGGTCCTACAATGAGCAGTTCTTC.